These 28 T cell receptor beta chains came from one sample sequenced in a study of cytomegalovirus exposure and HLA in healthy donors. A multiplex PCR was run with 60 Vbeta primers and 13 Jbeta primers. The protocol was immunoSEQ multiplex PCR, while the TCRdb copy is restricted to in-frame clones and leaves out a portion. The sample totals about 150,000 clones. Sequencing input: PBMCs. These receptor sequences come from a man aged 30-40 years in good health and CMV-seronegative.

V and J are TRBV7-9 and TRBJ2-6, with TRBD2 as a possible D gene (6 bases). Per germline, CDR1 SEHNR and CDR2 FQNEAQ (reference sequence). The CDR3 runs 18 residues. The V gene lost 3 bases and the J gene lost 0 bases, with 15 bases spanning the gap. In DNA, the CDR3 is TGTGCCAGCAGCTTCGGGCGGGGCCCCAGCTCTGGGGCCAACGTCCTGACTTTC. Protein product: CASSFGRGPSSGANVLTF.

The CDR3 nucleotides are TGTGCCAGCAGCTACGTGACAGGGGTTAACACTGAAGCTTTCTTT. Amino acid sequence: CASSYVTGVNTEAFF. This chain uses TRBV11-2 with TRBJ1-1; TRBD1 matches 8 bases. V lost 4 bases, J lost 2 bases, and 6 bases stayed unmatched. In germline, CDR1 is SGHAT, CDR2 FQNNGV. The CDR3 spans 15 residues.

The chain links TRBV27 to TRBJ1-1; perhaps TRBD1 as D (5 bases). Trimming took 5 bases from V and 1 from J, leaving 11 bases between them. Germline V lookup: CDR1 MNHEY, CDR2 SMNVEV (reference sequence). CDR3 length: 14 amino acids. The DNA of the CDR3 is TGTGCCAGCAGTCTCGAAGACAGGAACACTGAAGCTTTCTTT. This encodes CASSLEDRNTEAFF.

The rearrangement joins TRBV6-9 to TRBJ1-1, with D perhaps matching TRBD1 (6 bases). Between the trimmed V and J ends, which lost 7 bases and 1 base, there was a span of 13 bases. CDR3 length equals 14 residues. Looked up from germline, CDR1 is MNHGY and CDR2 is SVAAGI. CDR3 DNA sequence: TGTGCCAGCACAATGACAGGCACGAACACTGAAGCTTTCTTT. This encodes CASTMTGTNTEAFF.

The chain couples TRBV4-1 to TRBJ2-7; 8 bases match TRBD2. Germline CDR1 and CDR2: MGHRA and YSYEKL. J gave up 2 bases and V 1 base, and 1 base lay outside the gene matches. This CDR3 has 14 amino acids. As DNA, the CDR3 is TGCGCCAGCAGCCAAGGGGGACTAGCCTACGAGCAGTACTTC. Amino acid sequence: CASSQGGLAYEQYF.

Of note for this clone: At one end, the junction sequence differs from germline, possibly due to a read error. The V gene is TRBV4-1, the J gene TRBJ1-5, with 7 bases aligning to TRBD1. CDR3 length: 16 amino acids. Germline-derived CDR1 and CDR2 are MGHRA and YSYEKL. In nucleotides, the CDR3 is TGCGCCAGCAACCAAAAAGGAGGGGGCAGCAATCAGCCCCAGCATTTT. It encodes CASNQKGGGSNQPQHF.

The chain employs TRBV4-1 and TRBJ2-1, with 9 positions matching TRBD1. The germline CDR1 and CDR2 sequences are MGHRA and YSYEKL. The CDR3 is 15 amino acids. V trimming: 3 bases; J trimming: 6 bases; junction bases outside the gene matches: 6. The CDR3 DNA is TGCGCCAGCAGCCAGGCCCGGGACAGGGTCAATGAGCAGTTCTTC. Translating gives CASSQARDRVNEQFF.

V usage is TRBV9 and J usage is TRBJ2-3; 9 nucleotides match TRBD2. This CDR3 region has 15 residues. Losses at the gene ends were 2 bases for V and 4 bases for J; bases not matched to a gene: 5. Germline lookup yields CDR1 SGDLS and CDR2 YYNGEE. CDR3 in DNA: TGTGCCAGCAGCGTCCGTAGCGGGAGCGCAGATACGCAGTATTTT. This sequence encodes CASSVRSGSADTQYF.

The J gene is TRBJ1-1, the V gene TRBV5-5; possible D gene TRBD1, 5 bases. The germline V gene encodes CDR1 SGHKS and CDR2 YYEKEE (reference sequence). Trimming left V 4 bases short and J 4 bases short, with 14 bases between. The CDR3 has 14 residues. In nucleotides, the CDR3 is TGTGCCAGCAGCGCTCAAGGGGTGAGCACTGAAGCTTTCTTT. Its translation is CASSAQGVSTEAFF. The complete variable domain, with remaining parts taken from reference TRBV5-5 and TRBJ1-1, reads DAGVTQSPTHLIKTRGQQVTLRCSPISGHKSVSWYQQVLGQGPQFIFQYYEKEERGRGNFPDRFSARQFPNYSSELNVNALLLGDSALYLCASSAQGVSTEAFFGQGTRLTVV.

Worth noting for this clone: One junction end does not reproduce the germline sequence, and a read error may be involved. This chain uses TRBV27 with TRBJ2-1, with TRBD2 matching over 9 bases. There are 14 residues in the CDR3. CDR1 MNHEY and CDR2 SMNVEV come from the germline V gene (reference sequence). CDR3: CAGRISGSYNEQFF. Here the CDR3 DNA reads TGTGCCGGCAGAATTAGCGGGAGCTACAATGAGCAGTTCTTC.

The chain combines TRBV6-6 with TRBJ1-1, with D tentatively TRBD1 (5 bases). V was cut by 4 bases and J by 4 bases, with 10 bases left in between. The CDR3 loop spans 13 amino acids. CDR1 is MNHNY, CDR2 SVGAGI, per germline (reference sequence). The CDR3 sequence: CASSSGGTTEAFF. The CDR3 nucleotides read TGTGCCAGCAGTTCCGGGGGAACCACTGAAGCTTTCTTT.

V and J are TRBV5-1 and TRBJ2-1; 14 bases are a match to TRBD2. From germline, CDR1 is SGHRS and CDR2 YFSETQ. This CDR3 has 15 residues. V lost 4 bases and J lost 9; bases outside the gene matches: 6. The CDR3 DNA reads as TGCGCCAGCAGCCCGGGACTAGCGGGAGTTGGTGAGCAGTTCTTC. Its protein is CASSPGLAGVGEQFF.

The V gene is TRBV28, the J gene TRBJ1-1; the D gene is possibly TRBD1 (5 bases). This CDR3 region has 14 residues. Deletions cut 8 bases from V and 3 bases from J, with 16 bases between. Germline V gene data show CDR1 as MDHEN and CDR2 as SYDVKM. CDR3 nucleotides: TGTGCCAGCCGAAGGGGTTTGGTTGACACTGAAGCTTTCTTT. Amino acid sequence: CASRRGLVDTEAFF.

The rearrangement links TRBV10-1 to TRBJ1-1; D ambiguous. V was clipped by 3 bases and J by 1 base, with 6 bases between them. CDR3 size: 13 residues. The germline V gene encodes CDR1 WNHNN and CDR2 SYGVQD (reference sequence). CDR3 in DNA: TGCGCCAGCAGTGATGCACAGAACACTGAAGCTTTCTTT. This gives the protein CASSDAQNTEAFF.

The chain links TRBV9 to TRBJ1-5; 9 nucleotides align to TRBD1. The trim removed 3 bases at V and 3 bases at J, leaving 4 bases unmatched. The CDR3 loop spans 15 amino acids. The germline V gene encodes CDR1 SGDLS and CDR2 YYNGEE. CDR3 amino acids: CASSADRGSNQPQHF. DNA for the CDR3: TGTGCCAGCAGCGCGGACAGGGGTTCCAATCAGCCCCAGCATTTT.

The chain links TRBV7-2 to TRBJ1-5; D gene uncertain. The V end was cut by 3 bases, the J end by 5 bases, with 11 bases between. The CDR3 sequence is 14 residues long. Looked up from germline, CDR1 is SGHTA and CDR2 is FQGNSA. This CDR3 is CASSFYGMDQPQHF. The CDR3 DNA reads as TGTGCCAGCAGCTTCTACGGTATGGATCAGCCCCAGCATTTT.

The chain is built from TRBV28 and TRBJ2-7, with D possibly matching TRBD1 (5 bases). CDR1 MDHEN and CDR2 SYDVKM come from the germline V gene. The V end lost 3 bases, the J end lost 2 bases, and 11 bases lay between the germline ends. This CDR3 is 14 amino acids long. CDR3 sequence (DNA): TGTGCCAGCAGTTTCCCAGGGTCAACCTACGAGCAGTACTTC. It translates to CASSFPGSTYEQYF.

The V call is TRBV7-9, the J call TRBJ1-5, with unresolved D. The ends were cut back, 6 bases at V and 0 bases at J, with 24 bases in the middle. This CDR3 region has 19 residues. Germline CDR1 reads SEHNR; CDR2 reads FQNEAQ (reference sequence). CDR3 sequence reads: CASSSSPGLLSDSNQPQHF. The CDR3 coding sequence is TGTGCCAGCAGTTCATCCCCGGGTCTCTTAAGTGATAGCAATCAGCCCCAGCATTTT.

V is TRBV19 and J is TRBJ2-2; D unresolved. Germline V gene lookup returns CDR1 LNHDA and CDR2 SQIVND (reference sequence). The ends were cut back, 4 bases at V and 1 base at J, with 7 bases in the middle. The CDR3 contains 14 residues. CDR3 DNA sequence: TGTGCCAGTAGTACAAACAGGAACACCGGGGAGCTGTTTTTT. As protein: CASSTNRNTGELFF.

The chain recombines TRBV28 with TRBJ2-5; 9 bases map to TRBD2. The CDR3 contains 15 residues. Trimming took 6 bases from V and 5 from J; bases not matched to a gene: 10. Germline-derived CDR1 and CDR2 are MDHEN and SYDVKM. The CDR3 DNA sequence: TGTGCCAGCAGGAAAACCGGGACTAGCTTGGAGACCCAGTACTTC. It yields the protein CASRKTGTSLETQYF.

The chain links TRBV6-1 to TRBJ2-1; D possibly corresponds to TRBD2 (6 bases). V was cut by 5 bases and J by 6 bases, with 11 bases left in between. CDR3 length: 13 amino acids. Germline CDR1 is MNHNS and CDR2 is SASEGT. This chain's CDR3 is CASSFRDFNEQFF. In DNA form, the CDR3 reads TGTGCCAGCAGTTTCCGGGACTTCAATGAGCAGTTCTTC.

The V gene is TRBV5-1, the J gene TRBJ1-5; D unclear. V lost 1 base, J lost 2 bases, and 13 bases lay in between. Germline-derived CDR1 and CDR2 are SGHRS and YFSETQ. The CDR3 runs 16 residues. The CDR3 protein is CASSLLQLNGNQPQHF. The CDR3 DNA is TGCGCCAGCAGCTTGCTACAGCTTAATGGCAATCAGCCCCAGCATTTT. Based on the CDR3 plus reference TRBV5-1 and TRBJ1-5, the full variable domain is KAGVTQTPRYLIKTRGQQVTLSCSPISGHRSVSWYQQTPGQGLQFLFEYFSETQRNKGNFPGRFSGRQFSNSRSEMNVSTLELGDSALYLCASSLLQLNGNQPQHFGDGTRLSIL.

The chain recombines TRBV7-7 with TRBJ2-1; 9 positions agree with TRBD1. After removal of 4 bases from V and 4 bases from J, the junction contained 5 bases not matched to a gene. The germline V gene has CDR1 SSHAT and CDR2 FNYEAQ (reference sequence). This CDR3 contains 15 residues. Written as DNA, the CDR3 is TGTGCCAGCAGCTCGGGACAGGGAACATACAATGAGCAGTTCTTC. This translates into CASSSGQGTYNEQFF.

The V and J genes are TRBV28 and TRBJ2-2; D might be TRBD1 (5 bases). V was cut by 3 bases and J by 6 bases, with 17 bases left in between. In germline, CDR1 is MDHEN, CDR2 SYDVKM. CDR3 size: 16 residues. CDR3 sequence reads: CASSFLTLQGSGELFF. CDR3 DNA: TGTGCCAGCAGTTTCTTGACTCTTCAGGGTTCCGGGGAGCTGTTTTTT.

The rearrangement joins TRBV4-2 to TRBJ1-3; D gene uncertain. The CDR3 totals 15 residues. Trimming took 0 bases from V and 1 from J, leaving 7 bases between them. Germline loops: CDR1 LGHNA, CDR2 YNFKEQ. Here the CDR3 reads CASSQDPGSGNTIYF. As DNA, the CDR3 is TGTGCCAGCAGCCAAGATCCGGGTTCTGGAAACACCATATATTTT.

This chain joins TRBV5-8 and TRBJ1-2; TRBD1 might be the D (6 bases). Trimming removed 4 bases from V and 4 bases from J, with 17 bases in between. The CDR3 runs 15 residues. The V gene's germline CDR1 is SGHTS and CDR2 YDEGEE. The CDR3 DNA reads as TGTGCCAGCAGCCTATTCACAGGGATGAGCTATGGCTACACCTTC. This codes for CASSLFTGMSYGYTF.

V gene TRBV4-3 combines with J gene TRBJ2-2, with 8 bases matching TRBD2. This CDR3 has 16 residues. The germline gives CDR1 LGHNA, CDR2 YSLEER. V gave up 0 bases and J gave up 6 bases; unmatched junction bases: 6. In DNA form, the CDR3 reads TGCGCCAGCAGCCAAGATATGGGACTAGAATCCGGGGAGCTGTTTTTT. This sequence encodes CASSQDMGLESGELFF.

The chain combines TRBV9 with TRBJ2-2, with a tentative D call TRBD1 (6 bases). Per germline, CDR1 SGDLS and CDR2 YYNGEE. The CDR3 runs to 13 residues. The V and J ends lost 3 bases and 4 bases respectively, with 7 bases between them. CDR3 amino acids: CASSATGTGELFF. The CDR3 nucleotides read TGTGCCAGCAGCGCGACAGGCACCGGGGAGCTGTTTTTT.